These 27 T cell receptor beta chains came from one sample sequenced in a study of blood T cell repertoires in COVID-19. Sequenced by immunoSEQ multiplex PCR; TCRdb stores in-frame clones only, minus some. The top ten clones hold 2.6% of a sample with 300,000 to 400,000 clones, about 88% of them seen once. Sequenced input: PBMCs or T cells enriched from blood (not recorded which). These receptors were obtained from a man aged 55-75 years who had recovered from COVID-19.

This sequence joins TRBV6-5 and TRBJ1-2, with 7 positions matching TRBD1. V shed 6 bases, J shed 3 bases, and the junction held 10 bases outside the gene matches. The CDR3 has 15 amino acids. The germline V gene encodes CDR1 MNHEY and CDR2 SVGAGI. CDR3 sequence: CASRRTQDRYYGYTF. DNA of the CDR3: TGTGCCAGCAGAAGAACGCAGGACAGGTACTATGGCTACACCTTC.

The chain uses TRBV27 and TRBJ1-4; 8 nucleotides match TRBD1. Germline assignment: CDR1 MNHEY and CDR2 SMNVEV (reference sequence). The CDR3 sequence is 15 residues long. The V and J ends lost 4 bases and 10 bases, in that order; junction bases with no gene match: 11. DNA for the CDR3: TGTGCCAGCAGTTCTACTCAGGGGGCGCGAGGAAAACTGTTTTTT. It specifies CASSSTQGARGKLFF.

The CDR3 region is CASSVAGGGDIQYF. The CDR3 DNA sequence: TGTGCCAGCAGCGTAGCTGGCGGGGGGGACATTCAGTACTTC. This chain joins TRBV9 and TRBJ2-4; 9 positions agree with TRBD2. Trimming at V came to 0 bases and at J to 8 bases, leaving 3 bases not matched to a gene. This CDR3 comprises 14 residues. The germline gives CDR1 SGDLS, CDR2 YYNGEE.

The chain joins TRBV5-1 to TRBJ1-1; tentative D call: TRBD1 (5 bases). This CDR3 has 12 residues. Trimming removed 4 bases at V and 5 bases at J, with 9 bases between. Germline V gene sequence: CDR1 SGHRS, CDR2 YFSETQ. The CDR3 DNA reads as TGCGCCAGCAGCGGGGCAGGGACTGAAGCTTTCTTT. Protein sequence: CASSGAGTEAFF.

V is TRBV20-1 and J is TRBJ1-2; unclear D gene. CDR1 and CDR2 from the germline V gene are DFQATT and SNEGSKA (reference sequence). The V end lost 4 bases, the J end lost 7 bases, and 10 bases lay between the germline ends. The CDR3 has 11 amino acids. CDR3 coding DNA: TGCAGTGCTACCTCGGGGAGTGGCTACACCTTC. This sequence encodes CSATSGSGYTF.

The rearrangement links TRBV2 to TRBJ2-3; 11 nucleotides align to TRBD2. Germline assignment: CDR1 SNHLY and CDR2 FYNNEI. After removal of 11 bases from V and 2 bases from J, the junction contained 6 bases not matched to a gene. This CDR3 has 14 residues. For the CDR3, the DNA is TGTGCCGCCCAACTAGCGGGAGCCACAGATACGCAGTATTTT. It specifies CAAQLAGATDTQYF.

CDR3 protein: CASRRPGQGANQETQYF. The CDR3 DNA follows: TGTGCCAGCAGACGACCGGGACAGGGGGCCAACCAAGAGACCCAGTACTTC. The rearrangement links TRBV3-1 (or the pseudogene TRBV3-2) to TRBJ2-5; 12 bases match TRBD1. J was trimmed by 0 bases and V by 6 bases; bases with no gene match: 8. The CDR3 contains 17 residues. Germline loops: CDR1 LGHDT, CDR2 YNNKEL (reference sequence).

The count of this clone is one. CDR3 in amino acids: CASSSPAGLAGASTYNEQFF. DNA for the CDR3: TGTGCCAGCAGCTCCCCCGCGGGACTAGCGGGCGCAAGCACCTACAATGAGCAGTTCTTC. The V gene is TRBV13, the J gene TRBJ2-1; 12 bases fit TRBD2. There are 20 residues in the CDR3. Germline V gene lookup returns CDR1 PRHDT and CDR2 FYEKMQ (reference sequence). J gave up 2 bases and V 4 bases, and 15 bases lay outside the gene matches.

This rearrangement joins TRBV2 to TRBJ1-1, with unresolved D. V was shortened by 7 bases and J by 1 base, with 13 bases between the two germline ends. CDR1 is SNHLY, CDR2 FYNNEI, per germline. The CDR3 is 14 amino acids. In DNA, the CDR3 is TGTGCCAGCATCTTCGAGAGCCGGAACACTGAAGCTTTCTTT. It encodes CASIFESRNTEAFF.

This chain links TRBV5-6 with TRBJ1-2; 7 positions agree with TRBD1. Losses at the gene ends were 4 bases for V and 5 bases for J; bases not matched to a gene: 2. The germline V gene has CDR1 SGHDT and CDR2 YYEEEE. The CDR3 covers 12 residues. CDR3 nucleotides: TGTGCCAGCAGCGTGACAGGGTATGGCTACACCTTC. As protein: CASSVTGYGYTF.

This clone came up once. This sequence joins TRBV5-1 and TRBJ2-5, with 7 bases aligning to TRBD2. V shed 4 bases, J shed 3 bases, and the junction held 9 bases outside the gene matches. In germline, CDR1 is SGHRS, CDR2 YFSETQ. CDR3 length equals 15 residues. CDR3 residues: CASSALAVGKETQYF. CDR3 DNA sequence: TGCGCCAGCAGCGCCCTAGCGGTTGGAAAAGAGACCCAGTACTTC.

The CDR3 reads CASSTGTGGGEKLFF. The CDR3 coding sequence is TGTGCCAGTAGTACAGGGACAGGGGGCGGTGAAAAACTGTTTTTT. The chain is built from TRBV19 and TRBJ1-4; TRBD1 matches at 12 bases. Germline V gene lookup returns CDR1 LNHDA and CDR2 SQIVND (reference sequence). V lost 4 bases to trimming and J lost 7 bases; unmatched junction nucleotides: 4. CDR3 size: 15 residues.

The chain links TRBV9 to TRBJ2-7; unclear D gene. V was cut by 3 bases and J by 3 bases, with 7 bases left in between. CDR1 SGDLS and CDR2 YYNGEE come from the germline V gene. The CDR3 is 12 residues long. The CDR3, as DNA: TGTGCCAGCAGCGATAATAACTACGAGCAGTACTTC. This codes for CASSDNNYEQYF.

V is TRBV6-1 and J is TRBJ2-1, with 10 bases that match TRBD1. The V gene end was trimmed by 4 bases and the J gene end by 8 bases; junction bases not matched to a gene: 11. The CDR3 extends over 16 amino acids. CDR1 is MNHNS and CDR2 is SASEGT in the germline V gene. For the CDR3, the DNA is TGTGCCAGCAGTGTACTTGGACAGGGGGGTACGGATGAGCAGTTCTTC. As protein: CASSVLGQGGTDEQFF.

The CDR3: CASSDRDRSSYNSPLHF. The CDR3 nucleotides are TGCGCCAGCAGCGACCGGGACAGGAGCTCCTATAATTCACCCCTCCACTTT. The rearrangement links TRBV5-1 to TRBJ1-6; the match to TRBD1 covers 8 bases. Germline V gene lookup returns CDR1 SGHRS and CDR2 YFSETQ. The CDR3 extends over 17 amino acids. The V segment lost 4 bases and the J segment 0 bases; nucleotides outside the gene matches: 6. The full variable domain, in which reference TRBV5-1 and TRBJ1-6 provide the parts outside the CDR3, is KAGVTQTPRYLIKTRGQQVTLSCSPISGHRSVSWYQQTPGQGLQFLFEYFSETQRNKGNFPGRFSGRQFSNSRSEMNVSTLELGDSALYLCASSDRDRSSYNSPLHFGNGTRLTVT.

A few counts support this clone. The V and J genes are TRBV5-1 and TRBJ1-5; D is unclear. The CDR3 has 13 amino acids. V was clipped by 5 bases and J by 3 bases, with 9 bases between them. Germline values: CDR1 SGHRS, CDR2 YFSETQ. The CDR3 is CASSLTFNQPQHF. The CDR3 nucleotides read TGCGCCAGCAGTCTAACCTTCAATCAGCCCCAGCATTTT.

As concerns this clone: The same CDR3 can be traced to other DNA sequences in this sample. V and J are TRBV5-1 and TRBJ2-5, with D possibly matching TRBD1 (6 bases). In germline, CDR1 is SGHRS, CDR2 YFSETQ. The CDR3 is made up of 13 amino acids. V was trimmed by 2 bases and J by 5 bases, leaving 10 bases between them. CDR3 DNA: TGCGCCAGCAGCTTACAGGGCGAGGAGACCCAGTACTTC. Protein product: CASSLQGEETQYF. Variable domain in full (rest from reference TRBV5-1 and TRBJ2-5): KAGVTQTPRYLIKTRGQQVTLSCSPISGHRSVSWYQQTPGQGLQFLFEYFSETQRNKGNFPGRFSGRQFSNSRSEMNVSTLELGDSALYLCASSLQGEETQYFGPGTRLLVL.

The genes are TRBV30 and TRBJ2-2, with D possibly matching TRBD2 (6 bases). This CDR3 spans 15 amino acids. Between the trimmed V and J ends, which lost 4 bases and 4 bases, there was a span of 16 bases. CDR1 is GTSNPN and CDR2 is SVGIG in the germline V gene (reference sequence). CDR3 residues: CAWTRDLTGTGELFF. The CDR3 DNA follows: TGTGCCTGGACTAGGGACTTAACGGGCACCGGGGAGCTGTTTTTT.

The chain recombines TRBV9 with TRBJ2-1, with 10 positions matching TRBD2. V shed 4 bases, J shed 10 bases, and the junction held 11 bases outside the gene matches. This CDR3 has 15 residues. Germline V lookup: CDR1 SGDLS, CDR2 YYNGEE. The DNA of the CDR3 is TGTGCCAGCAGCCCCACTAGCGGGGCGGGGACGGAGCAGTTCTTC. This encodes CASSPTSGAGTEQFF.

CDR3 nucleotide sequence: TGTGCCAGCAGCCAATCTGTTGCGAAAGAGACCCAGTACTTC. It specifies CASSQSVAKETQYF. The rearrangement uses TRBV3-1 (or the pseudogene TRBV3-2) and TRBJ2-5; D remains ambiguous. V was shortened by 2 bases and J by 3 bases, with 10 bases between the two germline ends. Germline V gives CDR1 LGHDT, CDR2 YNNKEL (reference sequence). The CDR3 covers 14 residues.

This clone showed up just once. The chain's CDR3 is CASSLDGRASSYEQYF. The CDR3 nucleotides read TGCGCCAGCAGCTTGGATGGCAGGGCGAGCTCCTACGAGCAGTACTTC. The gene calls are TRBV5-1 and TRBJ2-7; tentative D call: TRBD1 (5 bases). This CDR3 has 16 amino acids. The V gene's germline CDR1 is SGHRS and CDR2 YFSETQ. The V end was cut by 0 bases, the J end by 0 bases, with 13 bases between.

The chain uses TRBV9 and TRBJ2-5; 11 bases are shared with TRBD2. Germline trimming cut 0 bases from V and 3 bases from J; bases unmatched to any gene: 4. The V gene's germline CDR1 is SGDLS and CDR2 YYNGEE. CDR3 length: 16 residues. The CDR3 here is CASSVGLAGRKETQYF. CDR3 in DNA: TGTGCCAGCAGCGTAGGACTAGCGGGGAGAAAAGAGACCCAGTACTTC.

The genes are TRBV19 and TRBJ2-2; D possibly corresponds to TRBD2 (5 bases). V shed 6 bases and J shed 3 bases, with 14 bases lying between them. Looked up from germline, CDR1 is LNHDA and CDR2 is SQIVND (reference sequence). CDR3 length: 15 residues. This CDR3 is CASRVSVVDTGELFF. The DNA for the CDR3 is TGTGCCAGTAGGGTTAGCGTTGTGGACACCGGGGAGCTGTTTTTT.

This chain joins TRBV5-1 and TRBJ2-3, with 8 bases that match TRBD2. Looked up from germline, CDR1 is SGHRS and CDR2 is YFSETQ. J lost 7 bases, V lost 9 bases, and 13 bases had no gene match. The CDR3 is 14 residues long. This CDR3 is CATSGSGEPNTQYF. The CDR3 nucleotides read TGCGCCACAAGCGGTAGCGGGGAGCCCAATACGCAGTATTTT.

V gene TRBV19 combines with J gene TRBJ1-4, with 7 bases aligning to TRBD1. CDR3 size: 15 residues. CDR1 is LNHDA and CDR2 is SQIVND in the germline V gene (reference sequence). V was clipped by 4 bases and J by 9 bases; unmatched bases: 11. CDR3 in DNA: TGTGCCAGTAGTACCCAGACAGGGTGGCAGAAAAAACTGTTTTTT. Amino acids: CASSTQTGWQKKLFF. The whole variable domain, remainder taken from reference TRBV19 and TRBJ1-4, is DGGITQSPKYLFRKEGQNVTLSCEQNLNHDAMYWYRQDPGQGLRLIYYSQIVNDFQKGDIAEGYSVSREKKESFPLTVTSAQKNPTAFYLCASSTQTGWQKKLFFGSGTQLSVL.

The chain recombines TRBV11-3 with TRBJ1-3, with 7 bases fitting TRBD1. Germline CDR1 is SGHNT and CDR2 is YENEEA. After removal of 1 base from V and 2 bases from J, the junction contained 8 bases not matched to a gene. The CDR3 has 17 amino acids. CDR3 in amino acids: CASSLGRQGLAGNTIYF. The CDR3 bases are TGTGCCAGCAGCTTAGGTCGACAGGGACTAGCTGGAAACACCATATATTTT.

The chain carries TRBV7-2 and TRBJ1-6, with D maybe TRBD1 (5 bases). This CDR3 comprises 14 residues. In germline, CDR1 is SGHTA, CDR2 FQGNSA. V was shortened by 1 base and J by 6 bases, with 7 bases between the two germline ends. The CDR3 region is CASSLGTSNSPLHF. The CDR3 nucleotides read TGTGCCAGCAGCTTAGGGACAAGTAATTCACCCCTCCACTTT.